This TCR beta chain appears in the sequencing data of a study of blood T cells in healthy people across ages. Study-wide results and limits: TCR beta diversity per million T cells fell roughly linearly with age.

Primers used in a second PCR of about 7 to 12 cycles were a sample-barcoded 5' primer and a J-beta primer mix. TCRdb called the 5' RACE reads again in MiXCR, with one record for every CDR3 protein. Altogether 500,000 to 550,000 distinct CDR3 sequences are present, less than 25% being singletons, with the ten largest covering around 10%. This CDR3 is 16 amino acids long. The V gene end was trimmed by 6 bases and the J gene end by 5 bases; junction bases not matched to a gene: 15. Germline V gene lookup returns CDR1 SGHVT and CDR2 SQSDAQ. With respect to this clonotype: The antigen remains undetermined.

The sample also formed part of further work on T cells of mothers and their children.

The TCR originated in a boy under 18 in good health. The genes are TRBV7-4 and TRBJ2-7; 8 nucleotides line up with TRBD1. Material for sequencing was blood. CDR3 in DNA: TGTGCCAGCAGAGCAAGTGATATGGACAGGGCCCACGAGCAGTACTTC. Its translation is CASRASDMDRAHEQYF.